This is a list of T cell receptor beta chains from one sample in a study of human versus mouse CDR3 diversity and MHC coevolution. Profiling relied on immunoSEQ multiplex PCR, and the TCRdb table lists in-frame clones only, not all of them. The sample holds 80,000 or so clones, just over 90% seen once. The sample comprised naive CD4+ T cells from blood. These receptors all come from a person aged 25 to 75 in good health. CDR3s include the opening cysteine and the closing phenylalanine or tryptophan. Fields, in order: clone size, D gene, J gene, V gene, CDR3 protein, CDR3 DNA. The D gene is left open where the match is weak. The size field is filled for only some rows; it gives once, few, many or a size class.

clone_size: few
d_call: TRBD1
j_call: TRBJ1-1
v_call: TRBV10-3
cdr3_aa: CAIRAWTGETEAFF
cdr3_nt: TGTGCCATCCGCGCTTGGACAGGGGAAACTGAAGCTTTCTTT

clone_size: NA
d_call: TRBD2
j_call: TRBJ2-7
v_call: TRBV5-1
cdr3_aa: CASSWTSVTYEQYF
cdr3_nt: TGCGCCAGCAGCTGGACTAGCGTCACCTACGAGCAGTACTTC

clone_size: NA
d_call: TRBD2
j_call: TRBJ2-1
v_call: TRBV13
cdr3_aa: CASSYGTSGYNEQFF
cdr3_nt: TGTGCCAGCAGCTACGGGACTAGCGGCTACAATGAGCAGTTCTTC

clone_size: NA
d_call: TRBD2
j_call: TRBJ2-2
v_call: TRBV5-1
cdr3_aa: CASSLGSGGNTGELFF
cdr3_nt: TGCGCCAGCAGCTTGGGGAGCGGGGGTAACACCGGGGAGCTGTTTTTT

clone_size: few
d_call: TRBD1
j_call: TRBJ1-1
v_call: TRBV6-1
cdr3_aa: CASRSGTGGWTEAFF
cdr3_nt: TGTGCCAGCAGGTCCGGGACAGGGGGATGGACTGAAGCTTTCTTT

clone_size: NA
d_call: NA
j_call: TRBJ1-1
v_call: TRBV9
cdr3_aa: CASSDTGKAEAFF
cdr3_nt: TGTGCCAGCAGCGATACAGGGAAGGCTGAAGCTTTCTTT

clone_size: NA
d_call: TRBD1
j_call: TRBJ2-7
v_call: TRBV4-3
cdr3_aa: CASSSGQGPEQYF
cdr3_nt: TGCGCCAGCAGCTCGGGACAGGGGCCCGAGCAGTACTTC

clone_size: NA
d_call: NA
j_call: TRBJ1-1
v_call: TRBV7-9
cdr3_aa: CASSQYRDTQQNTEAFF
cdr3_nt: TGTGCCAGCAGCCAATACCGGGACACTCAGCAAAACACTGAAGCTTTCTTT

clone_size: NA
d_call: NA
j_call: TRBJ1-5
v_call: TRBV5-1
cdr3_aa: CASSFVDSSNQPQHF
cdr3_nt: TGCGCCAGCAGCTTCGTCGACAGCTCCAATCAGCCCCAGCATTTT

clone_size: NA
d_call: NA
j_call: TRBJ1-1
v_call: TRBV10-3
cdr3_aa: CAISEGQGRTEAFF
cdr3_nt: TGTGCCATCAGTGAGGGGCAGGGGCGTACTGAAGCTTTCTTT

clone_size: NA
d_call: TRBD2
j_call: TRBJ2-5
v_call: TRBV18
cdr3_aa: CASSPLRGKASGLQETQYF
cdr3_nt: TGTGCCAGCTCACCCCTAAGGGGGAAAGCTAGCGGGCTCCAAGAGACCCAGTACTTC

clone_size: NA
d_call: NA
j_call: TRBJ2-5
v_call: TRBV7-5
cdr3_aa: CARSTNLAGVGETQYF
cdr3_nt: TGTGCCAGAAGCACAAACCTAGCGGGAGTAGGAGAGACCCAGTACTTC

clone_size: NA
d_call: NA
j_call: TRBJ2-5
v_call: TRBV6-6
cdr3_aa: CASLAGAQETQYF
cdr3_nt: TGTGCCAGCCTGGCTGGGGCGCAAGAGACCCAGTACTTC

clone_size: NA
d_call: NA
j_call: TRBJ2-3
v_call: TRBV29-1
cdr3_aa: CSVDTGLGTDTQYF
cdr3_nt: TGCAGCGTTGATACAGGTCTTGGCACAGATACGCAGTATTTT

clone_size: NA
d_call: TRBD1
j_call: TRBJ2-7
v_call: TRBV23-1
cdr3_aa: CASSPWDRGRYEQYF
cdr3_nt: TGCGCCAGCAGCCCCTGGGACAGGGGGCGCTACGAGCAGTACTTC

clone_size: NA
d_call: NA
j_call: TRBJ2-7
v_call: TRBV7-8
cdr3_aa: CASSFAGRVAYEQYF
cdr3_nt: TGTGCCAGCAGCTTCGCGGGAAGGGTTGCGTACGAGCAGTACTTC

clone_size: NA
d_call: TRBD1
j_call: TRBJ2-7
v_call: TRBV11-3
cdr3_aa: CASSPGQGFGAYEQYF
cdr3_nt: TGTGCCAGCAGCCCGGGACAGGGGTTTGGGGCCTACGAGCAGTACTTC

clone_size: NA
d_call: NA
j_call: TRBJ1-1
v_call: TRBV5-1
cdr3_aa: CASSLGEPSSEAFF
cdr3_nt: TGCGCCAGCAGCTTGGGGGAGCCTTCCTCTGAAGCTTTCTTT

clone_size: once
d_call: NA
j_call: TRBJ1-1
v_call: TRBV6-5
cdr3_aa: CASSYQGPVFF
cdr3_nt: TGTGCCAGCAGTTACCAGGGGCCCGTATTCTTT

clone_size: few
d_call: NA
j_call: TRBJ2-3
v_call: TRBV30
cdr3_aa: CAWSVLALGADTQYF
cdr3_nt: TGTGCCTGGAGTGTTTTAGCGTTGGGAGCAGATACGCAGTATTTT

clone_size: NA
d_call: TRBD2
j_call: TRBJ2-3
v_call: TRBV7-2
cdr3_aa: CASSLAGGRADTQYF
cdr3_nt: TGTGCCAGCAGCTTAGCGGGAGGGCGGGCAGATACGCAGTATTTT

clone_size: NA
d_call: NA
j_call: TRBJ1-2
v_call: TRBV29-1
cdr3_aa: CSVGGSNYGYTF
cdr3_nt: TGCAGCGTTGGAGGCAGTAACTATGGCTACACCTTC

clone_size: NA
d_call: TRBD2
j_call: TRBJ2-1
v_call: TRBV7-3
cdr3_aa: CASSLNLAGVDEQFF
cdr3_nt: TGTGCCAGCAGCTTAAACCTAGCGGGGGTGGATGAGCAGTTCTTC

clone_size: NA
d_call: TRBD1
j_call: TRBJ2-6
v_call: TRBV7-2
cdr3_aa: CASSTGTGSGANVLTF
cdr3_nt: TGTGCCAGCAGCACCGGGACAGGGTCTGGGGCCAACGTCCTGACTTTC

clone_size: NA
d_call: NA
j_call: TRBJ2-7
v_call: TRBV7-2
cdr3_aa: CASRSGGTRNEQYF
cdr3_nt: TGTGCCAGCAGATCAGGGGGGACTAGAAACGAGCAGTACTTC

clone_size: once
d_call: TRBD1
j_call: TRBJ1-1
v_call: TRBV27
cdr3_aa: CASSQTRGPTEAFF
cdr3_nt: TGTGCCAGCAGTCAAACCAGGGGGCCCACTGAAGCTTTCTTT

clone_size: once
d_call: NA
j_call: TRBJ2-5
v_call: TRBV7-2
cdr3_aa: CASRVGGTQYF
cdr3_nt: TGTGCCAGCAGGGTGGGAGGGACCCAGTACTTC

clone_size: NA
d_call: TRBD2
j_call: TRBJ2-5
v_call: TRBV25-1
cdr3_aa: CASRTSGRWQETQYF
cdr3_nt: TGTGCCAGCAGGACTAGCGGGAGATGGCAAGAGACCCAGTACTTC

clone_size: NA
d_call: TRBD2
j_call: TRBJ2-1
v_call: TRBV5-1
cdr3_aa: CASSPNSGGPENEQFF
cdr3_nt: TGCGCCAGCAGCCCGAATAGCGGGGGGCCGGAGAATGAGCAGTTCTTC

clone_size: NA
d_call: TRBD1
j_call: TRBJ2-7
v_call: TRBV6-1
cdr3_aa: CASRSSGGLDEQYF
cdr3_nt: TGTGCCAGTCGCTCGTCAGGGGGTCTCGACGAGCAGTACTTC

clone_size: NA
d_call: TRBD2
j_call: TRBJ2-3
v_call: TRBV7-7
cdr3_aa: CASSLGLAGGTDTQYF
cdr3_nt: TGTGCTAGCAGCTTAGGGCTAGCGGGGGGCACAGATACGCAGTATTTT

clone_size: NA
d_call: TRBD1
j_call: TRBJ2-4
v_call: TRBV18
cdr3_aa: CASSPPTGGFAIQYF
cdr3_nt: TGTGCCAGCTCACCCCCGACAGGGGGATTTGCCATTCAGTACTTC

clone_size: NA
d_call: NA
j_call: TRBJ2-5
v_call: TRBV19
cdr3_aa: CASSISQGGETQYF
cdr3_nt: TGTGCCAGTAGTATAAGTCAGGGAGGAGAGACCCAGTACTTC

clone_size: NA
d_call: TRBD1
j_call: TRBJ2-1
v_call: TRBV6-5
cdr3_aa: CASRYPGQLYNEQFF
cdr3_nt: TGTGCCAGCAGGTACCCGGGACAGCTCTACAATGAGCAGTTCTTC

clone_size: NA
d_call: NA
j_call: TRBJ1-1
v_call: TRBV7-8
cdr3_aa: CASSLGRVNTEAFF
cdr3_nt: TGTGCCAGCAGCTTAGGGAGGGTGAACACTGAAGCTTTCTTT

clone_size: NA
d_call: TRBD2
j_call: TRBJ2-7
v_call: TRBV18
cdr3_aa: CASSLGVAGVGEQYF
cdr3_nt: TGTGCCAGCTCCCTCGGGGTAGCGGGAGTCGGCGAGCAGTACTTC

clone_size: few
d_call: NA
j_call: TRBJ1-1
v_call: TRBV7-2
cdr3_aa: CASSFDTEAFF
cdr3_nt: TGTGCCAGCAGCTTCGACACTGAAGCTTTCTTT

clone_size: NA
d_call: NA
j_call: TRBJ1-1
v_call: TRBV9
cdr3_aa: CASSVDSHQSTEAFF
cdr3_nt: TGTGCCAGCAGCGTCGACAGTCACCAGTCCACTGAAGCTTTCTTT